The T cell receptor beta chain under discussion was sequenced for a study of vaccination and CD4 T cells after COVID-19 (dated by TCRdb to the early 2020s). Describing the broader study: Convalescent patients had a positive SARS-CoV-2 result on nasal swab PCR, and of these patients, 8 or 9 had mild disease and one had severe disease. Post-vaccine blood samples were collected a median of around 10 weeks after the second vaccine dose, ranging from roughly 14 to 241 days. The spike-specific CD4+ TCR repertoire was compared before and after mRNA vaccination in over nine COVID-19 convalescent patients and a handful of infection-naive healthy vaccine recipients. Control cultures received a CEFX viral epitope pool as the positive control, an HIV-1 Nef peptide pool as the negative control, or no peptide. Participants received two doses of either the Pfizer-BioNTech BNT162b2 vaccine (n=8) or the Moderna mRNA-1273 vaccine (n=2). The convalescent cohort comprised six males and four females, including two Hispanic individuals, seven Caucasians, two Asians and one multiracial person. Post-COVID blood samples were collected from convalescent patients a median of around 100 days after diagnosis, with a range of roughly 35 to 161 days. Overlapping spike peptide pools from SARS-CoV-2 and from the common cold coronaviruses HCoV-NL63, HCoV-OC43 and HCoV-229E were used as culture stimuli. Overall study outcomes, separate from this receptor: Nearly all vaccine-specific clones in convalescent patients (304 of 307) were mono-reactive for SARS-CoV-2 spike rather than cross-reactive with common cold coronaviruses. The study included relatively few convalescent patients and did not analyze early timepoints after natural infection. Although the median number of SARS-CoV-2-reactive clonotypes went up from roughly 20 after infection to 35 to 40 after vaccination, the increase was not significant. In convalescent patients, a median approximately 90% of post-vaccine SARS-CoV-2-reactive clones were detected only after vaccination, suggesting vaccine-specific priming.

The germline ends are 13 bases apart after V is trimmed by 4 bases and J by 9 bases. The germline V gene gives CDR1 as SGHTA and CDR2 as FQGNSA. The CDR3 covers 12 residues, taking in both the cysteine and the phenylalanine. The entry retains the CDR3 DNA only, 36 bases that are in frame from base 1. The method was PCR. DNA from cultured CD4+ T cells was subjected to TCR sequencing with the Oncomine TCR Beta short-read assay at the Johns Hopkins FTIC core. The QIAamp micro DNA kit was used to extract genomic DNA from the cultured CD4+ T cells. Oncomine TCR Beta libraries made from cultured CD4+ T cells were pooled using unique dual indexes and sequenced on an Illumina iSeq 100. The original pipeline was this. Non-productive sequences were filtered out, and CDR3s that did not start with C, did not end with F or W, or were shorter than 7 amino acids were discarded. The MANAFEST web application was used to identify antigen-specific clonotypes by comparing peptide-stimulated wells against reference wells and other culture wells. To be called positive, a clone needed an FDR below 0.05, an odds ratio above 5, and a productive frequency above 0.1% in at least two of three replicate wells. A clonotype was classed as cross-reactive if the clonotype showed significant expansion both in SARS-CoV-2 spike wells and in at least one common cold coronavirus spike condition. Levenshtein distances (stringdist) and unrooted phylogenetic trees (ape) in R version 3.6.1 were used to assess CDR3 homology. TCRdb cleaned the public reads at Q25 with fastp, built clones with MiXCR and kept in-frame beta chains. When rows share a CDR3 protein, they turn into one entry using the most common DNA and genes. The V and J calls and clone size are TCRdb's, not the authors'. The sample table records about 5,200 distinct CDR3 sequences; approximately 31% of these occur just once. The ten largest clones capture around 21% of the sample.

This clonotype is regarded as medium-sized (0.01 to 0.1%). Its target antigen remains unknown. Base-call qualities are not available, and no considerably larger clone is one nucleotide away. The treatment or condition label here, explained by the study, means: roughly 11-day PBMC culture with coronavirus spike peptide pools or control peptides (ViraFEST assay). The ViraFEST assay was used in the study, in which antigen-specific T cells were expanded with peptide pools and expanded clonotypes were subsequently identified by TCR sequencing. The positive SARS-CoV-2 PCR tests of the convalescent patients were dated from March to December 2020, before the Alpha, Beta and Delta variants emerged in the United States. Each well held around 2.1 million PBMCs cultured with around 9 ug/ml peptide pools in IMDM containing approximately 5% human AB serum and roughly 10 IU/ml IL-2. Half of the culture medium was replaced with fresh IL-2-containing medium on days 3 and 7. CD4+ T cells were isolated after around 9 days of culture through negative selection using the EasySep CD4+ T cell isolation kit. PBMCs were separated from whole blood using Ficoll-Paque Plus gradient centrifugation and then either used fresh or cryopreserved at -140C. Each culture condition was generally run in triplicate wells.

The material sequenced was CD4+ T cells from blood, cultured in vitro, taken after SARS-CoV-2 vaccination. This TCR came from a human donor who had recovered from COVID-19. The chain is assembled from TRBV7-2 and TRBJ2-7, with no D gene named confidently. The CDR3 reads as follows: CASSSADRVQYF. The sequenced DNA is TGTGCCAGCAGCTCCGCGGATCGAGTGCAGTACTTC.